A single sample is the source of the 14 T cell receptor beta chains below, sequenced in a study of shared clonotypes between healthy human individuals. Profiled with immunoSEQ multiplex PCR; TCRdb holds only in-frame clones, not every one. The data contain 550,000 to 600,000 clones, around 80% of them seen just once; the ten biggest clones take up about 12%. Sequencing was carried out using PBMCs. The receptor set was obtained from a woman aged 35 to 49 in good health. Some clones in this sample may be carry-over from other donors' samples.

J is TRBJ2-5 and V is TRBV7-2; TRBD2 is a possible D gene (6 bases). The J call is in doubt because the DNA end fits TRBJ2-7 better. This CDR3 is 13 amino acids long. Germline CDR1 SGHTA, CDR2 FQGNSA. The DNA of the CDR3 is TGTGCCAGCAGGGAGGGCCTTTGGTCCGAGCAGTACTTC. Amino acid sequence: CASREGLWSEQYF.

On this clone itself: This probably arose from a read error, given a far larger clone one base away. The sample holds other DNA sequences that translate to the same CDR3. This chain joins TRBV30 and TRBJ2-3; D is uncertain. V lost 0 bases to trimming and J lost 6 bases, with 7 bases between them. The germline CDR1 and CDR2 sequences are GTSNPN and SVGIG (reference sequence). The CDR3 totals 12 residues. CDR3 DNA: TGTGCCTGGAGTGTAGCTGGGGATACGCAGTATTTT. Protein product: CAWSVAGDTQYF.

The chain recombines TRBV5-8 with TRBJ2-3; TRBD1 matches 8 bases. With 3 bases clipped from V and 2 bases from J, the junction kept 8 bases outside the gene matches. This CDR3 comprises 16 residues. In germline, CDR1 is SGHTS, CDR2 YDEGEE. The CDR3: CASSSIDRGNTDTQYF. Written as DNA, the CDR3 is TGTGCCAGCAGCTCCATCGACAGGGGCAACACAGATACGCAGTATTTT.

The chain has TRBV9 and TRBJ1-3; TRBD1 is a possible D gene (6 bases). Germline lookup yields CDR1 SGDLS and CDR2 YYNGEE. V shed 0 bases and J shed 2 bases, with 12 bases lying between them. The CDR3 has 16 amino acids. The CDR3 bases are TGTGCCAGCAGCGTAGCTGGGGCAGGGGCTGGAAACACCATATATTTT. Its translation is CASSVAGAGAGNTIYF.

This clone was counted a few times. The CDR3 nucleotides are TGTGCCAGCAACGGGATGGCCACTGAAGCTTTCTTT. It codes for CASNGMATEAFF. This chain joins TRBV7-9 and TRBJ1-1; D not certain. This CDR3 has 12 residues. Germline V gene sequence: CDR1 SEHNR, CDR2 FQNEAQ (reference sequence). Trimming removed 7 bases from V and 4 bases from J, with 10 bases in between. Full variable domain (remainder filled in from reference TRBV7-9 and TRBJ1-1): DTGVSQNPRHKITKRGQNVTFRCDPISEHNRLYWYRQTLGQGPEFLTYFQNEAQLEKSRLLSDRFSAERPKGSFSTLEIQRTEQGDSAMYLCASNGMATEAFFGQGTRLTVV.

This clone has more than one count but fewer than ten. The rearrangement links TRBV27 to TRBJ1-4; unclear D gene. The CDR3 has 15 residues. Germline loops: CDR1 MNHEY, CDR2 SMNVEV (reference sequence). V lost 3 bases, J lost 0 bases, and 8 bases lay in between. This CDR3 reads CASSLNYATNEKLFF. The CDR3 DNA reads as TGTGCCAGCAGTTTGAACTACGCAACTAATGAAAAACTGTTTTTT.

On this clone: Within the sample, other DNA sequences also encode this same CDR3. The V and J genes are TRBV5-4 and TRBJ2-3; TRBD2 agrees at 13 bases. Germline CDR1 SGHNT, CDR2 YYREEE (reference sequence). This CDR3 region has 18 residues. The trim removed 5 bases at V and 0 bases at J, leaving 9 bases unmatched. CDR3 amino acids: CASRASGTSGISTDTQYF. CDR3 bases: TGTGCCAGCAGGGCCTCCGGGACTAGCGGGATCAGCACAGATACGCAGTATTTT.

The genes are TRBV28 and TRBJ2-1; tentatively, D is TRBD2 (6 bases). Trimming took off 4 bases at V and 4 bases at J, with 14 bases between the two ends. The germline V gene has CDR1 MDHEN and CDR2 SYDVKM. CDR3 length equals 15 residues. The CDR3 is CASSSIAGLYNEQFF. The CDR3 nucleotides read TGTGCCAGCAGTTCTATCGCGGGACTGTACAATGAGCAGTTCTTC.

This clone was detected a few times. The rearrangement joins TRBV2 to TRBJ2-3; D unclear. Trimming stripped 7 bases from V and 0 bases from J, with 8 bases between. This CDR3 region has 13 residues. CDR1 is SNHLY and CDR2 is FYNNEI in the germline V gene. This CDR3 is CASNKDSTDTQYF. The CDR3 nucleotides read TGTGCCAGCAACAAAGATAGCACAGATACGCAGTATTTT.

CDR3 in amino acids: CASSVGDLLGELFF. CDR3 in DNA: TGTGCCAGCAGTGTAGGAGACCTTCTCGGGGAGCTGTTTTTT. The rearrangement links TRBV6-1 to TRBJ2-2; no reliable D call. There are 14 residues in the CDR3. Germline V CDR1 and CDR2: MNHNS, SASEGT. V shed 4 bases and J shed 7 bases, with 13 bases lying between them.

The chain couples TRBV5-1 to TRBJ2-7, with 8 nucleotides matching TRBD2. The CDR3 consists of 15 residues. Germline trimming cut 4 bases from V and 4 bases from J; bases unmatched to any gene: 10. Germline V CDR1 and CDR2: SGHRS, YFSETQ. This CDR3 reads CASSPGGSEKYEQYF. The CDR3 coding sequence is TGCGCCAGCAGCCCGGGGGGGTCCGAGAAGTACGAGCAGTACTTC.

This clone was observed a handful of times. The chain recombines TRBV6-1 with TRBJ2-5; D is perhaps TRBD1 or TRBD2 (5 bases each). CDR3 length: 15 residues. Deletions cut 6 bases from V and 3 bases from J, with 17 bases between. Per germline, CDR1 MNHNS and CDR2 SASEGT. The CDR3 region is CASRYRDQSKETQYF. CDR3 DNA sequence: TGTGCCAGCAGATACCGGGACCAAAGCAAAGAGACCCAGTACTTC.

The chain employs TRBV5-1 and TRBJ2-1; 11 nucleotides line up with TRBD2. Germline assignment: CDR1 SGHRS and CDR2 YFSETQ. With V trimmed by 0 bases and J by 6 bases, 5 bases remained unmatched. The CDR3 totals 16 residues. The CDR3 region has the DNA TGCGCCAGCAGCTTGGGCGGGACTAGCGGACTCAATGAGCAGTTCTTC. Protein: CASSLGGTSGLNEQFF.

J is TRBJ1-1 and V is TRBV10-3; the D is unclear. Trimming shortened V by 6 bases and J by 2 bases, and 10 bases separated the two germline ends. Per the germline V gene, CDR1 is ENHRY and CDR2 is SYGVKD. This CDR3 has 13 amino acids. The CDR3 region has the DNA TGTGCCATCAGACGGACGGTAAACACTGAAGCTTTCTTT. Translated: CAIRRTVNTEAFF.